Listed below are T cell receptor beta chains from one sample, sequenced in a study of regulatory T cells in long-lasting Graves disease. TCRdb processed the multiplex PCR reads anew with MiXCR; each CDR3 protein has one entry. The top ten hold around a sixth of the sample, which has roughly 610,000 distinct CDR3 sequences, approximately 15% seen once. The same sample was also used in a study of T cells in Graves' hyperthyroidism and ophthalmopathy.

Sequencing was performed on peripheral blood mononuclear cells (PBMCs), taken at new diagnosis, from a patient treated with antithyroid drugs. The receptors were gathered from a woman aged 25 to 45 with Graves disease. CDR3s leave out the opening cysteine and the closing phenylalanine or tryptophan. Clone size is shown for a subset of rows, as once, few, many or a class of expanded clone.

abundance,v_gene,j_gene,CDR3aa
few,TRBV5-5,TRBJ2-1,ASSTTRQDNEQF
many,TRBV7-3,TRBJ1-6,ASSLETADNSPLH
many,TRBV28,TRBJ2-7,ASSSTGTSPYEQY
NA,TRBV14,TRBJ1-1,ASSRQGQVMNTEAF
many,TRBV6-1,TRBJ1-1,ASNQGGFTEAF
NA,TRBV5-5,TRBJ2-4,ASSLTGQGNIQY
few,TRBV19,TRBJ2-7,ASSLRRDGGYEQY
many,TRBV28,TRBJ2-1,ASSLRTSGSNEQF
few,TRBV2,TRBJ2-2,ASSMSFTGELF
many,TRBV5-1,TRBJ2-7,ASALGGEQY
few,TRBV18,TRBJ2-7,ASSPPGRNSEQY
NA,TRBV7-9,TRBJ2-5,ASSLPWVAGELETQY
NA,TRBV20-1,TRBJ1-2,SARDRLNYGYT
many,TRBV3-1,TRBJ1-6,ASKQGQPNSPLH
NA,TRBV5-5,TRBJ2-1,ASSLGGGPYNEQF
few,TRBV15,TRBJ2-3,ATSRVGTSRTDTQY
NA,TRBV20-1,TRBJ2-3,SATPSPPTGVTDTQY